This record looks at one T cell receptor beta chain sequence and its context. The sample originates from a study of blood T cell repertoires in COVID-19. Looking at the study overall: Material from acute and convalescent COVID-19 was sourced from the United States, Italy and Spain. T cells, B-cell-depleted T cells, or PBMCs provided the cDNA or gDNA that served as material.

Original processing notes: Reference gene primer amplification yielded estimated nucleated cell counts. Sequencing used immunoSEQ multiplex PCR; TCRdb keeps in-frame clones, though not all of them. V and J calls and clone size come straight from that table; D and trimming were deduced from the DNA. This table holds 110,000 or so clones, around 89% found once. The germline gives CDR1 ENHRY, CDR2 SYGVKD. V was pared by 6 bases and J by 2 bases, with 7 bases between. The CDR3 extends over 12 amino acids. V gene TRBV10-3 combines with J gene TRBJ2-5, with D possibly TRBD1 on 6 matching bases. This clonotype was sampled from a human donor with acute or convalescent COVID-19. The donor label of this sample is uncertain. Sample: peripheral blood. The CDR3 DNA reads TGTGCCATCAGCGGACAGCAAGAGACCCAGTACTTC. Translation gives CAISGQQETQYF.